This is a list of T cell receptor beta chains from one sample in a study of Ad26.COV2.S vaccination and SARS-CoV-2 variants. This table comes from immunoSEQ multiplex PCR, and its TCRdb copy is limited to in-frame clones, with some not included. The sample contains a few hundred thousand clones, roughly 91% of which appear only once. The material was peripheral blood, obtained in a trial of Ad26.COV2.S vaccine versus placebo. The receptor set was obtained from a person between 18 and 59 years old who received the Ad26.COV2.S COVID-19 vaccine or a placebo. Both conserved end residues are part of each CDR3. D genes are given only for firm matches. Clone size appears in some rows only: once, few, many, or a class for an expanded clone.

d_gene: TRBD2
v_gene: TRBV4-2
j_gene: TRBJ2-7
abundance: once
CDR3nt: TGTGCCAGCAGCCCAGGGTGGGGGGGTGGCGAGCAGTACTTC
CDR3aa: CASSPGWGGGEQYF

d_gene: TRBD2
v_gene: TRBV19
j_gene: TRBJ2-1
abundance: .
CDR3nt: TGTGCCAGTAGTGGACTAGTTGATGAGCAGTTCTTC
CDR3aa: CASSGLVDEQFF

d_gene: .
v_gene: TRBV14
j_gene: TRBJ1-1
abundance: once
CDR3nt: TGTGCCAGCAGCCCGGGGGGGGCTGAAGCTTTCTTT
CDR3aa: CASSPGGAEAFF

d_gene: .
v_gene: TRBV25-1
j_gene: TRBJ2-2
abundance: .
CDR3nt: TGTGCCAGCAGGGCACAGATGAACACCGGGGAGCTGTTTTTT
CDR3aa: CASRAQMNTGELFF

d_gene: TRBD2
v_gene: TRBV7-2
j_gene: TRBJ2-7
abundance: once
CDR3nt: TGTGCCAGCAGCTTGGGGGACCTCGCGGGGGGGCCCGAGCAGTACTTC
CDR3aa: CASSLGDLAGGPEQYF

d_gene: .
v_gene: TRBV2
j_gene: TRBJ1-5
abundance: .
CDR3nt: TGTGCCAGCAGAGGGTGGTTGTTAAGCAATCAGCCCCAGCATTTT
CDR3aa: CASRGWLLSNQPQHF

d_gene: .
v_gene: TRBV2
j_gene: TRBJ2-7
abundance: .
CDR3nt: TGTGCCAGCAGTTCGGTTGGCCCCTTGGAGCAGTACTTC
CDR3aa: CASSSVGPLEQYF

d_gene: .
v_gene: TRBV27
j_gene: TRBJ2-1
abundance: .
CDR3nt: TGTGCCAGCAGTCCCCTCGGTAATAATGAGCAGTTCTTC
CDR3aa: CASSPLGNNEQFF

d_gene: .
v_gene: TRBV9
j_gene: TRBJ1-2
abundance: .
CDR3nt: TGTGCCAGCAGCATGACAGGAAACTATGGCTACACCTTC
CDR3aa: CASSMTGNYGYTF

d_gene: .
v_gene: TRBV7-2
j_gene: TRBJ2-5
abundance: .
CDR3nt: TGTGCCAGCAGCTTTCGAGCAGCCGCAGGGGACCAGTACTTC
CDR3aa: CASSFRAAAGDQYF

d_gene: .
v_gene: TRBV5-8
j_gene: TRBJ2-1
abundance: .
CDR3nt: TGTGCCAGCAGCTTGGGATCCGCCTACAATGAGCAGTTCTTC
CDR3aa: CASSLGSAYNEQFF

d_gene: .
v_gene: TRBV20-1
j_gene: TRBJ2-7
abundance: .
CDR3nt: TGCAGTGCTAGTCATGGCCGGCGGAGCTACGAGCAGTACTTC
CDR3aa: CSASHGRRSYEQYF

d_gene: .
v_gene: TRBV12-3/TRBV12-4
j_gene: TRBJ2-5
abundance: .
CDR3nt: TGTGCCAGCAGTTGGGGGAAAGAGATCCAGTACTTC
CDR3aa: CASSWGKEIQYF

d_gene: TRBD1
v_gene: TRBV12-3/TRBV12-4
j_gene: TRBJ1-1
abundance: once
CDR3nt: TGTGCCAGCAGGCAGACAGGGAAAACTGAAGCTTTCTTT
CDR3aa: CASRQTGKTEAFF

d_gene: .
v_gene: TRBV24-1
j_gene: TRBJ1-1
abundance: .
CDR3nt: TGTGCCACCAGTGATTTGGCAGGGAGAACTGAAGCTTTCTTT
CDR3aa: CATSDLAGRTEAFF

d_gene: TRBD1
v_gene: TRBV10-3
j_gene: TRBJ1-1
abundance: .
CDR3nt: TGTGCCATCAGTGACCTAAACCAGGGGGCTCACACTGAAGCTTTCTTT
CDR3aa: CAISDLNQGAHTEAFF

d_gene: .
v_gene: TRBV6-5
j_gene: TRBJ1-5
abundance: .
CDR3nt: TGTGCCAGCAGCACGAGTAATCAGCCCCAGCATTTT
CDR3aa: CASSTSNQPQHF

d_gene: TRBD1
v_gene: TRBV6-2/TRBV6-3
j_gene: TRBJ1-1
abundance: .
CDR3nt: TGTGCCAGCAGTTACCAGGGGGCGCCCACTGAAGCTTTCTTT
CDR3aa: CASSYQGAPTEAFF

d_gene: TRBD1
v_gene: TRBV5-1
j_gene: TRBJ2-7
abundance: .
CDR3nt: TGCGCCAGCAGCTTGGAGATCGGACAGGGGAGCTCCTACGAGCAGTACTTC
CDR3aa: CASSLEIGQGSSYEQYF

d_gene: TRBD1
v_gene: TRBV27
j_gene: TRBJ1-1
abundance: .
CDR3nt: TGTGCCAGCAGAGGGCAGGGGGACACTGAAGCTTTCTTT
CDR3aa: CASRGQGDTEAFF

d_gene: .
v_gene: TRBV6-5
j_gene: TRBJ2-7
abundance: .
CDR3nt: TGTGCCAGCAGGGGGGACTCTCCCCACGAGCAGTACTTC
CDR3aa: CASRGDSPHEQYF

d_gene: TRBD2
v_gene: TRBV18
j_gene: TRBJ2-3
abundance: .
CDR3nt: TGTGCCAGCTCACCACGAGCGACTAGCGGAACTAGCACAGATACGCAGTATTTT
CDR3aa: CASSPRATSGTSTDTQYF

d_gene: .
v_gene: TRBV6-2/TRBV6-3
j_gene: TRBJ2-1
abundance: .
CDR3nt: TGTGCCAGCAGCCTCAGTTACAGCGGGCTAGGGCAGTTCTTC
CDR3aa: CASSLSYSGLGQFF

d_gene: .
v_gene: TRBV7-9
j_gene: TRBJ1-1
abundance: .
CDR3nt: TGTGCCAGCAGCTTAGCTCAGGGTTTCACTGAAGCTTTCTTT
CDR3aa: CASSLAQGFTEAFF

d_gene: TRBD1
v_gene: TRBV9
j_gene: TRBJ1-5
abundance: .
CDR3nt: TGTGCCAGCAGCACCGGACAGGGGGCCAATCAGCCCCAGCATTTT
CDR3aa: CASSTGQGANQPQHF

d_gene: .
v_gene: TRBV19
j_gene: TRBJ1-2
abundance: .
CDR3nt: TGTGCCAGTAGTATGGTGGAGCGACTGGGGTATGGCTACACCTTC
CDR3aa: CASSMVERLGYGYTF

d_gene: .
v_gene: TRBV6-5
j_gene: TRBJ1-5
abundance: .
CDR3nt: TGTGCCAGCAGTTATATTCCAAATCAGCCCCAGCATTTT
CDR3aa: CASSYIPNQPQHF

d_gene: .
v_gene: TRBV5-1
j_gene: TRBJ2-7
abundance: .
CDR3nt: TGCGCCAGCAGCTTGGGCTTGGGGACGGCTGACGAGCAGTACTTC
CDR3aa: CASSLGLGTADEQYF

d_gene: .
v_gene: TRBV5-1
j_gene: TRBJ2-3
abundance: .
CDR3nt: TGCGCCAGCAGCTTGGAACAGGGTTATACGCAGTATTTT
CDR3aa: CASSLEQGYTQYF

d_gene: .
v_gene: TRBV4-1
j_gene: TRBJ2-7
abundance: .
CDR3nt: TGCGCCAGCAGCCAACCATATACCTACGAGCAGTACTTC
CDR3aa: CASSQPYTYEQYF

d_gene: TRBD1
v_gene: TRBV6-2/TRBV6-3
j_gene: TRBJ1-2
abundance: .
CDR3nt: TGTGCCAGCAGTTACCCTGGACGGACAGGGGGCGGCAATGGCTACACCTTC
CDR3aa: CASSYPGRTGGGNGYTF

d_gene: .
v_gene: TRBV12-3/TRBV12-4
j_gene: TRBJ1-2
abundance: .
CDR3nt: TGTGCCAGCAGTCAGCAGGGACATGGCGGCTACACCTTC
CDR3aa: CASSQQGHGGYTF

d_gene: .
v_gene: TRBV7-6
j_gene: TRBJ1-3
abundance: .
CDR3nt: TGTGCCAGCAGGCCCTACCGGCGGGATGATGTCTCTGGAAACACCATATATTTT
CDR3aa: CASRPYRRDDVSGNTIYF

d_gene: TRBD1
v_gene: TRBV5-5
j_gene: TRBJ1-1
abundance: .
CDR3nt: TGTGCCAGCAGCTTGTACAGGGGGAACACTGAAGCTTTCTTT
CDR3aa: CASSLYRGNTEAFF

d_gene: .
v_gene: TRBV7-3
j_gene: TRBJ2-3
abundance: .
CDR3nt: TGTGCCAGCAGCGGAGCCAGCACAGATACGCAGTATTTT
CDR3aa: CASSGASTDTQYF

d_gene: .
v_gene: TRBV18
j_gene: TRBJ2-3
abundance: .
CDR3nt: TGTGCCAGCTCACCCTATGGGGGTGCAGATACGCAGTATTTT
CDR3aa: CASSPYGGADTQYF

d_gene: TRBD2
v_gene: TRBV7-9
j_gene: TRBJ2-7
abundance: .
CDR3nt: TGTGCCAGCAGCTCTAGCGGGGTAAGCTACGAGCAGTACTTC
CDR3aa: CASSSSGVSYEQYF

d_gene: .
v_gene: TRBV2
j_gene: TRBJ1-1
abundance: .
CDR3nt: TGTGCCAGCAGCTGGACGGATGAAGCTTTCTTT
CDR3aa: CASSWTDEAFF

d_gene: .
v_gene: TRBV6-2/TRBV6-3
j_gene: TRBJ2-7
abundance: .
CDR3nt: TGTGCCAGCAGTCGTGCTAATGGGCAGTACTTC
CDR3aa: CASSRANGQYF

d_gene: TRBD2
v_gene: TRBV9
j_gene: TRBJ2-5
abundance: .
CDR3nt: TGTGCCAGCAGCGTAGCTGGGCTAGCGGGTGGAGAGACCCAGTACTTC
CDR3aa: CASSVAGLAGGETQYF

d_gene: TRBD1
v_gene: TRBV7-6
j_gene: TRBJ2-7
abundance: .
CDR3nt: TGTGCCAGCAGCAATCTACAGGGGGACTCCTACGAGCAGTACTTC
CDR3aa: CASSNLQGDSYEQYF

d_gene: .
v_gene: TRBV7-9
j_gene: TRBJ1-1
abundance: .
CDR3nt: TGTGCCAGCAGCTTAGGTGGCAGGCCGAACACTGAAGCTTTCTTT
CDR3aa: CASSLGGRPNTEAFF

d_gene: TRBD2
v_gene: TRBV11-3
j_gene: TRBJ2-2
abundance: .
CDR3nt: TGTGCCAGCAGCTTAGATGGTCTAGCGGGGGGCGCGAACACCGGGGAGCTGTTTTTT
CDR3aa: CASSLDGLAGGANTGELFF

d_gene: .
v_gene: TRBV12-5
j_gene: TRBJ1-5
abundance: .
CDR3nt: TGTGCTAGTGGTCTCTATCAGCCCCAGCATTTT
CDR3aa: CASGLYQPQHF

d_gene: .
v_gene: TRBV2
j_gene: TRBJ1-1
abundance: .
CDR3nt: TGTGCCAGCAGTGGAGATGAGAACACTGAAGCTTTCTTT
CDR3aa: CASSGDENTEAFF

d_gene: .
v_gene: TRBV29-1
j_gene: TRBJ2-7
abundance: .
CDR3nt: TGCAGCGTAAAGGGGGTAATGGCCTACGAGCAGTACTTC
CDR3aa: CSVKGVMAYEQYF

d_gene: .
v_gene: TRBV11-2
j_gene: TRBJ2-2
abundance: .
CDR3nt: TGTGCCAGCAGCTTAATTACAGGCCGGGGCACCGGGGAGCTGTTTTTT
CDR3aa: CASSLITGRGTGELFF

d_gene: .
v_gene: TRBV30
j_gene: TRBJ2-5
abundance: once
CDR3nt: TGTGCCTGGAGTTTGGGGCAGCAAGAGACCCAGTACTTC
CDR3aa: CAWSLGQQETQYF

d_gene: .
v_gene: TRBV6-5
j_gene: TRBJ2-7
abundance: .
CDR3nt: TGTGCCAGCAAAACCTACGAGCAGTACTTC
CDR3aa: CASKTYEQYF